The 18 T cell receptor beta chains reported below all come from one sample, sequenced in a study of blood T cell repertoires in COVID-19. The data were produced by immunoSEQ multiplex PCR, yet TCRdb's version contains in-frame clones alone and is incomplete. The profile shows around 250,000 clones, about 80% of them singletons. Material for sequencing was peripheral blood. The receptor set was obtained from a woman aged 80 or over with acute or convalescent COVID-19.

The V and J genes are TRBV4-3 and TRBJ1-4; TRBD1 matches at 9 bases. V gave up 1 base and J gave up 4 bases; unmatched junction bases: 1. Germline assignment: CDR1 LGHNA and CDR2 YSLEER. CDR3 length: 15 residues. CDR3 DNA sequence: TGCGCCAGCAGCCAAGGGGACAGGGATAATGAAAAACTGTTTTTT. It yields the protein CASSQGDRDNEKLFF.

CDR3 sequence reads: CASSPLNTGGVGNTIYF. The DNA of the CDR3 is TGTGCCAGCTCACCACTAAACACAGGGGGCGTTGGAAACACCATATATTTT. The V call is TRBV18, the J call TRBJ1-3; TRBD1 matches at 9 bases. Germline lookup yields CDR1 KGHSH and CDR2 LQKENI. The trim removed 1 base at V and 3 bases at J, leaving 7 bases unmatched. The CDR3 length is 17 residues.

The chain has TRBV29-1 and TRBJ1-2, with D unresolved. This CDR3 has 15 residues. Germline V gene sequence: CDR1 SQVTM, CDR2 ANQGSEA. The V end was cut by 0 bases, the J end by 7 bases, with 18 bases between. CDR3 in amino acids: CSVEEGSGAGGGYTF. CDR3 nucleotide sequence: TGCAGCGTTGAAGAGGGGTCGGGAGCGGGCGGTGGCTACACCTTC.

This clone has a handful of counts. This sequence joins TRBV4-2 and TRBJ1-2; D unresolved. Per the germline V gene, CDR1 is LGHNA and CDR2 is YNFKEQ. The V end lost 0 bases, the J end lost 2 bases, and 16 bases lay between the germline ends. CDR3 length: 17 residues. The CDR3 protein is CASSQERRLRRNYGYTF. DNA of the CDR3: TGTGCCAGCAGCCAAGAACGAAGACTCAGACGCAACTATGGCTACACCTTC.

The chain uses TRBV6-6 and TRBJ2-7, with 7 bases identical to TRBD1. The CDR3 has 14 residues. Germline trimming cut 4 bases from V and 2 bases from J; bases unmatched to any gene: 5. CDR1 is MNHNY and CDR2 is SVGAGI in the germline V gene (reference sequence). The CDR3, as DNA: TGTGCCAGCAGTTCCTGGGACAGACCCTACGAGCAGTACTTC. Protein: CASSSWDRPYEQYF.

The chain is built from TRBV5-1 and TRBJ2-3, with 7 bases matching TRBD2. The germline V gene has CDR1 SGHRS and CDR2 YFSETQ. There are 15 residues in the CDR3. With V trimmed by 3 bases and J by 2 bases, 6 bases remained unmatched. CDR3 nucleotides: TGCGCCAGCAGCTCACTAGCGCCCACCACAGATACGCAGTATTTT. This gives the protein CASSSLAPTTDTQYF.

V gene TRBV5-6 combines with J gene TRBJ1-2; 8 nucleotides align to TRBD1. The CDR3 sequence is 13 residues long. In germline, CDR1 is SGHDT, CDR2 YYEEEE. The junction had 6 bases not matched to a gene; V was cut back by 4 bases and J by 7 bases. CDR3 sequence (DNA): TGTGCCAGCAGCCCGGACAGGGTCGGTGGCTACACCTTC. Encoded protein: CASSPDRVGGYTF.

This chain connects TRBV5-1 to TRBJ2-3; TRBD2 is a possible D gene (7 bases). The V gene's germline CDR1 is SGHRS and CDR2 YFSETQ. V dropped 6 bases and J dropped 4 bases, with 12 bases sitting between them. This CDR3 contains 13 residues. CDR3 bases: TGCGCCAGCATGAGGGGGGGAGCAGATACGCAGTATTTT. Its protein is CASMRGGADTQYF.

The gene calls are TRBV11-2 and TRBJ1-4, with 9 bases aligning to TRBD1. The V gene end was trimmed by 6 bases and the J gene end by 2 bases; junction bases not matched to a gene: 16. This CDR3 is 19 amino acids long. Germline V lookup: CDR1 SGHAT, CDR2 FQNNGV. DNA for the CDR3: TGTGCCAGCAGGAAGGGGACAGGGTATTTATCAAGGACTAATGAAAAACTGTTTTTT. As protein: CASRKGTGYLSRTNEKLFF.

The chain carries TRBV7-9 and TRBJ1-6, with D perhaps TRBD1 (6 bases). The CDR3 totals 17 residues. CDR1 is SEHNR, CDR2 FQNEAQ, per germline (reference sequence). V shed 1 base and J shed 3 bases, with 13 bases lying between them. The CDR3 protein is CASSLVGQLNYNSPLHF. CDR3 bases: TGTGCCAGCAGCTTAGTAGGACAGCTAAACTATAATTCACCCCTCCACTTT.

This clone was found once. The chain combines TRBV6-2 or TRBV6-3 with TRBJ2-5; weak D call: TRBD1 (6 bases). Germline V gene sequence: CDR1 MNHEY, CDR2 SVGEGT. V gave up 5 bases and J gave up 7 bases, with 17 bases separating them. This CDR3 is 14 amino acids long. CDR3 protein: CASSAQAFRGTQYF. CDR3 nucleotides: TGTGCCAGCAGTGCTCAGGCCTTCAGGGGGACCCAGTACTTC.

The V and J genes are TRBV3-1 (or the pseudogene TRBV3-2) and TRBJ1-2, with D hard to call. The CDR3 length is 15 residues. V was clipped by 0 bases and J by 0 bases, with 8 bases between them. Germline V gene data show CDR1 as LGHDT and CDR2 as YNNKEL (reference sequence). CDR3 amino acids: CASSQEPLANYGYTF. The CDR3 DNA reads as TGTGCCAGCAGCCAAGAACCCTTAGCTAACTATGGCTACACCTTC.

About this clone: One junction end disagrees with the germline gene, perhaps due to a read error. Different DNA sequences within this sample yield the same CDR3. The gene calls are TRBV27 and TRBJ1-6, with 7 bases lining up with TRBD1. This CDR3 comprises 16 residues. The germline V gene has CDR1 MNHEY and CDR2 SMNVEV (reference sequence). The CDR3 DNA is TGTGCCAGCAGCGCGTACCGGACAGGCTATAATTCGCCCCTCCACTTT. This codes for CASSAYRTGYNSPLHF.

The chain is built from TRBV4-3 and TRBJ1-6; a weak D match, TRBD1 (5 bases). The CDR3 is made up of 16 amino acids. Per the germline V gene, CDR1 is LGHNA and CDR2 is YSLEER. Between the trimmed V and J ends, which lost 0 bases and 7 bases, there was a span of 13 bases. The CDR3 loop is CASSQDAGPGNSPLHF. CDR3 sequence (DNA): TGCGCCAGCAGCCAAGATGCAGGGCCAGGGAATTCACCCCTCCACTTT.

This chain joins TRBV10-3 and TRBJ2-3, with 9 bases fitting TRBD2. Unmatched junction bases numbered 7, after V lost 3 bases and J lost 0 bases. The CDR3 is 17 residues long. CDR1 is ENHRY and CDR2 is SYGVKD in the germline V gene. CDR3 protein: CAISEGSGGGSTDTQYF. The CDR3, as DNA: TGTGCCATCAGTGAAGGTAGCGGGGGCGGTAGCACAGATACGCAGTATTTT.

The CDR3: CASSLSAGGLSNEKLFF. CDR3 bases: TGTGCCAGCAGCTTGTCGGCAGGGGGTCTCTCTAATGAAAAACTGTTTTTT. This rearrangement joins TRBV5-6 to TRBJ1-4, with 7 bases that match TRBD1. There are 17 residues in the CDR3. Germline V gene lookup returns CDR1 SGHDT and CDR2 YYEEEE. The V gene end was trimmed by 1 base and the J gene end by 3 bases; junction bases not matched to a gene: 9.

The chain couples TRBV6-4 to TRBJ1-5; D gene uncertain. The germline gives CDR1 MRHNA, CDR2 SNTAGT. The length of the CDR3 is 19 residues. Trimming shortened V by 1 base and J by 0 bases, and 19 bases separated the two germline ends. The CDR3 loop reads CASSDWGERVPYSNQPQHF. In DNA form, the CDR3 reads TGTGCCAGCAGTGACTGGGGTGAGAGGGTCCCTTATAGCAATCAGCCCCAGCATTTT.

The rearrangement links TRBV6-2 or TRBV6-3 to TRBJ2-7, with 7 nucleotides matching TRBD1. Trimming cost V 6 bases and J 3 bases; bases outside gene matches: 8. CDR1 and CDR2 from the germline V gene are MNHEY and SVGEGT. The CDR3 totals 14 residues. This chain's CDR3 is CASSRQGEVYEQYF. The CDR3 region has the DNA TGTGCCAGCAGCCGACAGGGTGAAGTCTACGAGCAGTACTTC.